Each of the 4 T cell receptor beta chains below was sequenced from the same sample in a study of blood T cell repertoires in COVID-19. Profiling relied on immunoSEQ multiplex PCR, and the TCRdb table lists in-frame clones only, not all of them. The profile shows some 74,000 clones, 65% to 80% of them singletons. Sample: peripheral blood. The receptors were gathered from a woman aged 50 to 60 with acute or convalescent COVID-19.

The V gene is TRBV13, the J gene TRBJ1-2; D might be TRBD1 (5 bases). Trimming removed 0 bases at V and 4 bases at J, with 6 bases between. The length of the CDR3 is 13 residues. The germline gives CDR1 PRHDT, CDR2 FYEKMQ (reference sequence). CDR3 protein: CASSLGGVYGYTF. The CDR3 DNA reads TGTGCCAGCAGCTTAGGAGGGGTCTATGGCTACACCTTC.

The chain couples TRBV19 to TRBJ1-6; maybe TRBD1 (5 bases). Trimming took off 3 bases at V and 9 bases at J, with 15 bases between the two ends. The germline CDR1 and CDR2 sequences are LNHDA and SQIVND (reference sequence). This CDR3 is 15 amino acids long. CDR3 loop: CASSIGQGRGSPLHF. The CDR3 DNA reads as TGTGCCAGTAGTATCGGACAAGGTCGAGGTTCACCCCTCCACTTT.

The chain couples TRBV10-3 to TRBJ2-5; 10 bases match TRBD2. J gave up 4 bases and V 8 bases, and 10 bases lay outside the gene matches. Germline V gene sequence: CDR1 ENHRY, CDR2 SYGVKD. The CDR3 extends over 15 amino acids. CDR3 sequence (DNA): TGTGCCATCGGGTCTAGCGGGAGTATAGCAGAGACCCAGTACTTC. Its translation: CAIGSSGSIAETQYF.

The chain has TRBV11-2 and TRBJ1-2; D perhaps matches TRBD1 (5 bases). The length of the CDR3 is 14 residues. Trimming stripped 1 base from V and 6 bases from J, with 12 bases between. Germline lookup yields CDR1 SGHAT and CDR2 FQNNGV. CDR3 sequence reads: CASSLGSGLDGYTF. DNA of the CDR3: TGTGCCAGCAGCTTAGGATCAGGGCTGGATGGCTACACCTTC.